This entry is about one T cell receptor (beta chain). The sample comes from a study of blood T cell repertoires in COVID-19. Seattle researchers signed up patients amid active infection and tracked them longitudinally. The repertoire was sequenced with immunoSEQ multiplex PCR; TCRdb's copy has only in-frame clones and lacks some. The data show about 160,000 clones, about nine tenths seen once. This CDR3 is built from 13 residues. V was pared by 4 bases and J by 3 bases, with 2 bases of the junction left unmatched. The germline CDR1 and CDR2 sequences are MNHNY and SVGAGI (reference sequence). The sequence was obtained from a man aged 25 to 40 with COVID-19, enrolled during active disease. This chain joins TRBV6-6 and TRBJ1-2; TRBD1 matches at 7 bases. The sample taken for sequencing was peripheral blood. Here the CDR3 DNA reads TGTGCCAGCAGTTCAACAGGGGACTATGGCTACACCTTC. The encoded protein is CASSSTGDYGYTF.